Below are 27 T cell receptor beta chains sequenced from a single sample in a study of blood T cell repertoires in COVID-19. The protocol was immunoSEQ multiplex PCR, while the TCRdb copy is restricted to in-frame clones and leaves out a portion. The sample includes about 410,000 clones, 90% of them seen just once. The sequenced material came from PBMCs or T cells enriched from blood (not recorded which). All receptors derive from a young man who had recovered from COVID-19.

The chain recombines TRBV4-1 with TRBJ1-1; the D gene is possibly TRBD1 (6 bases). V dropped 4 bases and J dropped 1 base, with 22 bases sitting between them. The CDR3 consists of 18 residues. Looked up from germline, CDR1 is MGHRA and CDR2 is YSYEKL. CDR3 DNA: TGCGCCAGCAGCCCGACCCAAGCCCTTGGGACACAGAACACTGAAGCTTTCTTT. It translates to CASSPTQALGTQNTEAFF.

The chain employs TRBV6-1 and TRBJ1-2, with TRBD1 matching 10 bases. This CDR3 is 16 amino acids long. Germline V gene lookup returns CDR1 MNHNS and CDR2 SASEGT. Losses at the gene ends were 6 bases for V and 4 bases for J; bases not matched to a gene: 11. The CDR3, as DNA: TGTGCCAGCAGAGAATCCGGGACAGGGGTATTCTATGGCTACACCTTC. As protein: CASRESGTGVFYGYTF.

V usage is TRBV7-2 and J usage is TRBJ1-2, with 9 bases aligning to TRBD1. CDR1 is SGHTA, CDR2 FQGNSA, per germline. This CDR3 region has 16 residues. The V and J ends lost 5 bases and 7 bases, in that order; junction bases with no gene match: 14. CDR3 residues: CASSPLLGQGMGGYTF. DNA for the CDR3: TGTGCCAGCAGCCCCCTCCTGGGACAGGGAATGGGTGGCTACACCTTC.

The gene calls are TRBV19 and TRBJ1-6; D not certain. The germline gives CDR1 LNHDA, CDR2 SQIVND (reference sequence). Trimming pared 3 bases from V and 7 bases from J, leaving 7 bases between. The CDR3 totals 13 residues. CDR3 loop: CASSISGNSPLHF. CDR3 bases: TGTGCCAGTAGTATCAGCGGGAATTCACCCCTCCACTTT.

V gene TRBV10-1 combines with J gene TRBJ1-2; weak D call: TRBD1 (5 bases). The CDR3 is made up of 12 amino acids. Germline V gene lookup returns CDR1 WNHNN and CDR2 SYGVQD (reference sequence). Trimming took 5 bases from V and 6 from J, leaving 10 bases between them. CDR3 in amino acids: CASSPGGDGYTF. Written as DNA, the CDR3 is TGCGCCAGCAGTCCTGGGGGGGATGGCTACACCTTC.

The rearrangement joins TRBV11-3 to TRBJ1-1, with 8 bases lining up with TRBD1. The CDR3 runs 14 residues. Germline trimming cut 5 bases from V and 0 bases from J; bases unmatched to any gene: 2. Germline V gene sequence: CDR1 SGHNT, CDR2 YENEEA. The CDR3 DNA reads TGTGCCAGCAGCAAACAGGGGGTGAACACTGAAGCTTTCTTT. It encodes CASSKQGVNTEAFF.

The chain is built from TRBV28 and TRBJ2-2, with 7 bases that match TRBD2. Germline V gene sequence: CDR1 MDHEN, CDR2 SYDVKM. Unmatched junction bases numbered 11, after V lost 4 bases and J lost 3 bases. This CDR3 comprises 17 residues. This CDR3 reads CASSSSRGEAYTGELFF. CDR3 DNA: TGTGCCAGCAGTTCCTCACGGGGGGAGGCCTACACCGGGGAGCTGTTTTTT.

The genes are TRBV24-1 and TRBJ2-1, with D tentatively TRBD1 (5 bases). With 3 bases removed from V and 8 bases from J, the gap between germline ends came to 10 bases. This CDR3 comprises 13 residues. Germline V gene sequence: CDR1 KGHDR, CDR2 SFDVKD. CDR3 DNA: TGTGCCACCAGTGATCCGACAGTACATGAGCAGTTCTTC. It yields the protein CATSDPTVHEQFF.

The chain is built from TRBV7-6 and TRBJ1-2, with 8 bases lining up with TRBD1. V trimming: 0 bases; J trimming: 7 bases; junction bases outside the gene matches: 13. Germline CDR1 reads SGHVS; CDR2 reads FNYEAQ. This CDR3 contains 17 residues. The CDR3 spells CASSLARGPTGDSGYTF. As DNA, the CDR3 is TGTGCCAGCAGCTTAGCGAGGGGGCCGACAGGGGACTCTGGCTACACCTTC.

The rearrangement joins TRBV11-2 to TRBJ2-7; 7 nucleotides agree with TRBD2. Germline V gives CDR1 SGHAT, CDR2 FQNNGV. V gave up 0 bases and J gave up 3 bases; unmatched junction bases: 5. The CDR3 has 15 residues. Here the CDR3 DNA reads TGTGCCAGCAGCTTAGAAATGGGAGGGAACTACGAGCAGTACTTC. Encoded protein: CASSLEMGGNYEQYF.

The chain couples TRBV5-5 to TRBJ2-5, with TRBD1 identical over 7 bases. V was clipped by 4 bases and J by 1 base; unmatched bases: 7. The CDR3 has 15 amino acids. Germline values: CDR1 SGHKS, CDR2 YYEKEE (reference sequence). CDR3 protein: CASSHRTGVQETQYF. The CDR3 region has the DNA TGTGCCAGCAGCCATAGAACAGGGGTCCAAGAGACCCAGTACTTC. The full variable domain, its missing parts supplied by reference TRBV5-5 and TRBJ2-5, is DAGVTQSPTHLIKTRGQQVTLRCSPISGHKSVSWYQQVLGQGPQFIFQYYEKEERGRGNFPDRFSARQFPNYSSELNVNALLLGDSALYLCASSHRTGVQETQYFGPGTRLLVL.

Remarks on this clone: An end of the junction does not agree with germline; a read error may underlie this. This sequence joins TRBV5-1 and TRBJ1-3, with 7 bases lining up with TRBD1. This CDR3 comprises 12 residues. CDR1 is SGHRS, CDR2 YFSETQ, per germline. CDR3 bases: TGCGCCAGCAGCTTCACAGGGGACGGTCTACATTTT. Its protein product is CASSFTGDGLHF.

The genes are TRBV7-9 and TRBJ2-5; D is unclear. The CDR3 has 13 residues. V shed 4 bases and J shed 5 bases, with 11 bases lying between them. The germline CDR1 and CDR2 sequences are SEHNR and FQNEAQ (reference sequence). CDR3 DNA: TGTGCCAGCAGCTCCACAGCCGGCGAGACCCAGTACTTC. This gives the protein CASSSTAGETQYF.

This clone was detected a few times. CDR3 bases: TGTGCCAGCGCCCCTCAAAGGGGCTCCTCACCCCTCCACTTT. Amino acids: CASAPQRGSSPLHF. The rearrangement links TRBV3-1 (or the pseudogene TRBV3-2) to TRBJ1-6; the D gene is possibly TRBD1 (5 bases). The ends were cut back, 8 bases at V and 10 bases at J, with 18 bases in the middle. The CDR3 extends over 14 amino acids. In germline, CDR1 is LGHDT, CDR2 YNNKEL (reference sequence).

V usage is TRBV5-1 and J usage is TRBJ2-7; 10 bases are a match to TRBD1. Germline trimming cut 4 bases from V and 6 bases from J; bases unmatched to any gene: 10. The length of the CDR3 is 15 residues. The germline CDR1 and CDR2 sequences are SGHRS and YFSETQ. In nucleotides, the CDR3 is TGCGCCAGCAGCCCAGTCCACGGGACAGGGGCCGAGCAGTACTTC. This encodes CASSPVHGTGAEQYF.

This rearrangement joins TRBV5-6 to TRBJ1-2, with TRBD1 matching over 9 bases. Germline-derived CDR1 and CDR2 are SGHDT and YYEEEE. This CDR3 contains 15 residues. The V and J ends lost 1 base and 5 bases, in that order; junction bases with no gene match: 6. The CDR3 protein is CASSLKTGGTYGYTF. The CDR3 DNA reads TGTGCCAGCAGCTTGAAAACAGGGGGCACGTATGGCTACACCTTC.

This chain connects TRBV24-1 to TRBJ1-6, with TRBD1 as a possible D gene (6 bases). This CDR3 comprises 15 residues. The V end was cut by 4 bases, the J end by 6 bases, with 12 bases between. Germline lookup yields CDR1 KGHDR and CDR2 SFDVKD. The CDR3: CATSDPRTVNSPLHF. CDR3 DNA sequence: TGTGCCACCAGTGACCCTAGGACAGTTAATTCACCCCTCCACTTT.

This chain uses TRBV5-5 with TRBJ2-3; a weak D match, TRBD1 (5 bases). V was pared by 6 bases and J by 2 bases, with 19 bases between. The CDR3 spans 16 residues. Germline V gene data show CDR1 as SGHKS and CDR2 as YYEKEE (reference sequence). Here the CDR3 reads CASIRGLARATDTQYF. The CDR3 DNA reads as TGTGCCAGCATCCGCGGTCTTGCCAGGGCCACAGATACGCAGTATTTT.

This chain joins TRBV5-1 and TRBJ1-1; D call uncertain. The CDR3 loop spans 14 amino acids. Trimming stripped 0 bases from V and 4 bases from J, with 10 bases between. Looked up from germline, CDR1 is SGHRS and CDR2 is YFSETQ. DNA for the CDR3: TGCGCCAGCAGCTTGGATCTCCTTCCCACTGAAGCTTTCTTT. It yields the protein CASSLDLLPTEAFF.

For the CDR3, the DNA is TGTGCCAGCAGTCGAGCTAACTATGGCTACACCTTC. It translates to CASSRANYGYTF. The rearrangement links TRBV7-9 to TRBJ1-2; D is unresolved. V lost 6 bases and J 0 bases, leaving 5 bases between the germline ends. Germline CDR1 is SEHNR and CDR2 is FQNEAQ (reference sequence). The CDR3 spans 12 residues.

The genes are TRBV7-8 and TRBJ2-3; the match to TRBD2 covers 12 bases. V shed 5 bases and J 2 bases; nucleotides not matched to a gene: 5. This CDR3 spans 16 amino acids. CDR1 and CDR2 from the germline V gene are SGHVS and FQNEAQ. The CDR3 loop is CASSELAGGFTDTQYF. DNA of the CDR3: TGTGCCAGCAGCGAACTAGCGGGGGGCTTCACAGATACGCAGTATTTT.

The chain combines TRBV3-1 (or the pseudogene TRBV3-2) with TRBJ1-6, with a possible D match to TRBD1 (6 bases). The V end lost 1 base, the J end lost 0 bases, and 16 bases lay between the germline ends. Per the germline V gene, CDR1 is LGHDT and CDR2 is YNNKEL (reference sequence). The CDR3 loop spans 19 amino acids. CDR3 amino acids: CASSQVLHRASSYNSPLHF. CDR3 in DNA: TGTGCCAGCAGCCAAGTTCTCCACAGGGCGAGCTCCTATAATTCACCCCTCCACTTT.

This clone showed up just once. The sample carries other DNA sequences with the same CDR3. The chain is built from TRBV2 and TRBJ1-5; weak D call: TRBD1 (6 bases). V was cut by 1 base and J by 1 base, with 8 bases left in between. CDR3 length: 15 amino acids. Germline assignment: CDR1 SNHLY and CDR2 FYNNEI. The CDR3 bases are TGTGCCAGCAGTGAAGGGGGGCTGAGCAATCAGCCCCAGCATTTT. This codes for CASSEGGLSNQPQHF.

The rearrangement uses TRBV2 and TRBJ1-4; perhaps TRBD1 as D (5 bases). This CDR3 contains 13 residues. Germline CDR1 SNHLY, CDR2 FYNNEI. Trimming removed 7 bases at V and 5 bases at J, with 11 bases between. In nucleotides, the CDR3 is TGTGCCAGCACCGGGACTTCAAATGAAAAACTGTTTTTT. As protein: CASTGTSNEKLFF.

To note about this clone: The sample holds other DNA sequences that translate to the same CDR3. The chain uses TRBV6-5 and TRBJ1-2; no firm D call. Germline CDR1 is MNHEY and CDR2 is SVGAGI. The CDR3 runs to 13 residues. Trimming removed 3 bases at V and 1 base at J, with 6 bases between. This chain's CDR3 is CASSYAVNYGYTF. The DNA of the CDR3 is TGTGCCAGCAGTTATGCAGTTAACTATGGCTACACCTTC.

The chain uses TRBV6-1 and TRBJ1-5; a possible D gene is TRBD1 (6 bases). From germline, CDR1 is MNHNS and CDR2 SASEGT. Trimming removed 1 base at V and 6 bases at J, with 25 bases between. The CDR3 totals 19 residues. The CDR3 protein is CASSEGLAGAGAMGQPQHF. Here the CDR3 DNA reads TGTGCCAGCAGTGAAGGCCTCGCGGGGGCGGGGGCAATGGGTCAGCCCCAGCATTTT.

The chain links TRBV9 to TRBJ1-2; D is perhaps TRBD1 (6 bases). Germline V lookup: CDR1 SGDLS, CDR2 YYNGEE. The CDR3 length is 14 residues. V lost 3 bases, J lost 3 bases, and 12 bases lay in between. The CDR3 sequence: CASSADKGDYGYTF. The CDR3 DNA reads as TGTGCCAGCAGCGCAGACAAGGGGGACTATGGCTACACCTTC.